A single sample is the source of the 25 T cell receptor beta chains below, sequenced in a study of technical replicates of blood from a handful of donors. Produced via immunoSEQ multiplex PCR; TCRdb's table is partial and in-frame only. Of some 74,000 clones detected, 70% to 90% appear once; the ten largest clones hold less than 0.5%. Sequencing was performed on T cells isolated from PBMCs. The receptors originated from a human donor in good health.

The genes are TRBV7-2 and TRBJ2-2; TRBD2 matches at 10 bases. CDR3 length: 15 residues. The junction had 6 bases not matched to a gene; V was cut back by 5 bases and J by 6 bases. Germline V lookup: CDR1 SGHTA, CDR2 FQGNSA. CDR3 bases: TGTGCCAGCAGCCCATTTAGCGGGAGGTCCGGGGAGCTGTTTTTT. This translates into CASSPFSGRSGELFF.

V gene TRBV11-2 combines with J gene TRBJ2-1, with 11 nucleotides matching TRBD2. CDR3 length: 16 amino acids. Germline CDR1 and CDR2: SGHAT and FQNNGV. Unmatched junction bases numbered 6, after V lost 5 bases and J lost 3 bases. The chain's CDR3 is CASSHTGTSGYNEQFF. The CDR3 DNA reads as TGTGCCAGCAGCCACACCGGGACTAGCGGCTACAATGAGCAGTTCTTC.

The chain uses TRBV19 and TRBJ2-3, with a weak D call TRBD2 (5 bases). Germline CDR1 reads LNHDA; CDR2 reads SQIVND (reference sequence). The CDR3 consists of 14 residues. V was trimmed by 7 bases and J by 5 bases, leaving 16 bases between them. The CDR3 sequence: CASTVRSGRDTQYF. CDR3 nucleotides: TGTGCCAGTACCGTAAGAAGCGGAAGAGATACGCAGTATTTT.

The J gene is TRBJ1-4, the V gene TRBV7-2; D remains unclear. Germline values: CDR1 SGHTA, CDR2 FQGNSA. V lost 5 bases, J lost 6 bases, and 19 bases lay in between. There are 16 residues in the CDR3. The CDR3 region has the DNA TGTGCCAGCAGCCTCGATTCGGAGGCTTTGGATGAAAAACTGTTTTTT. Translating it yields CASSLDSEALDEKLFF.

This chain connects TRBV6-4 to TRBJ2-7; D uncertain. Trimming removed 7 bases from V and 5 bases from J, with 9 bases in between. Germline V CDR1 and CDR2: MRHNA, SNTAGT. The CDR3 is made up of 11 amino acids. CDR3 DNA: TGTGCCAGCATTTCTCTCCACGAGCAGTACTTC. This gives the protein CASISLHEQYF.

The V and J genes are TRBV30 and TRBJ1-1; D possibly corresponds to TRBD1 (5 bases). The CDR3 runs 14 residues. Germline values: CDR1 GTSNPN, CDR2 SVGIG (reference sequence). V gave up 2 bases and J gave up 3 bases, with 13 bases separating them. The CDR3 reads CAWSLGGGYTEAFF. The CDR3 nucleotides read TGTGCCTGGAGTCTTGGGGGGGGGTACACTGAAGCTTTCTTT. Full variable domain (remainder filled in from reference TRBV30 and TRBJ1-1): SQTIHQWPATLVQPVGSPLSLECTVEGTSNPNLYWYRQAAGRGLQLLFYSVGIGQISSEVPQNLSASRPQDRQFILSSKKLLLSDSGFYLCAWSLGGGYTEAFFGQGTRLTVV.

The chain employs TRBV5-1 and TRBJ2-3, with 11 bases lining up with TRBD2. V shed 0 bases, J shed 4 bases, and the junction held 4 bases outside the gene matches. The CDR3 has 16 residues. Germline CDR1 SGHRS, CDR2 YFSETQ. The CDR3 loop reads CASSLATSGIADTQYF. CDR3 nucleotide sequence: TGCGCCAGCAGCTTGGCGACTAGCGGGATAGCAGATACGCAGTATTTT.

The genes are TRBV4-3 and TRBJ1-2; 12 bases map to TRBD1. Trimming at V came to 0 bases and at J to 7 bases, leaving 9 bases not matched to a gene. The CDR3 spans 17 residues. From germline, CDR1 is LGHNA and CDR2 YSLEER. The CDR3 is CASSQDRSGTGGFGYTF. The CDR3 DNA reads TGCGCCAGCAGCCAAGATCGTTCCGGGACAGGGGGCTTTGGCTACACCTTC.

In DNA, the CDR3 is TGTGCCAGCAGCGTCTCATTAGCGAACACTGAAGCTTTCTTT. Its protein is CASSVSLANTEAFF. The V call is TRBV9, the J call TRBJ1-1; D is uncertain. Trimming shortened V by 2 bases and J by 1 base, and 9 bases separated the two germline ends. This CDR3 is built from 14 residues. Germline CDR1 SGDLS, CDR2 YYNGEE. The full variable domain, rest sourced from reference TRBV9 and TRBJ1-1, is DSGVTQTPKHLITATGQRVTLRCSPRSGDLSVYWYQQSLDQGLQFLIQYYNGEERAKGNILERFSAQQFPDLHSELNLSSLELGDSALYFCASSVSLANTEAFFGQGTRLTVV.

This chain connects TRBV7-9 to TRBJ2-3, with 7 bases fitting TRBD1. V dropped 5 bases and J dropped 2; count of bases not matched to a gene: 7. The CDR3 consists of 15 residues. Germline loops: CDR1 SEHNR, CDR2 FQNEAQ (reference sequence). In DNA form, the CDR3 reads TGTGCCAGCAGCCAAGGGGACAGTTTCACAGATACGCAGTATTTT. Its translation is CASSQGDSFTDTQYF.

The chain is built from TRBV2 and TRBJ2-3; 12 nucleotides line up with TRBD2. The CDR3 extends over 15 amino acids. In germline, CDR1 is SNHLY, CDR2 FYNNEI. Germline trimming cut 9 bases from V and 2 bases from J; bases unmatched to any gene: 6. The CDR3 bases are TGTGCCAGTTCAGGACTAGCGGGAACCACAGATACGCAGTATTTT. It is translated as CASSGLAGTTDTQYF.

This clone was detected once. The chain joins TRBV19 to TRBJ2-7; D remains unclear. This CDR3 comprises 13 residues. CDR1 and CDR2 from the germline V gene are LNHDA and SQIVND (reference sequence). Between the trimmed V and J ends, which lost 6 bases and 2 bases, there was a span of 11 bases. CDR3 bases: TGTGCCAGTAGCTCTAACCACCCCTACGAGCAGTACTTC. Translated, it gives CASSSNHPYEQYF.

This chain connects TRBV7-9 to TRBJ2-7; D unresolved. The CDR3 consists of 12 residues. Trimming pared 0 bases from V and 3 bases from J, leaving 3 bases between. Per the germline V gene, CDR1 is SEHNR and CDR2 is FQNEAQ (reference sequence). The chain's CDR3 is CASSLALYEQYF. For the CDR3, the DNA is TGTGCCAGCAGCTTAGCACTCTACGAGCAGTACTTC.

This clone showed up just a few times. This CDR3 reads CATYPHFVPYEQYF. The CDR3 DNA reads as TGTGCCACCTACCCCCACTTTGTCCCGTACGAGCAGTACTTC. This chain joins TRBV6-4 and TRBJ2-7; D uncertain. The CDR3 has 14 residues. Germline CDR1 and CDR2: MRHNA and SNTAGT. V gave up 10 bases and J gave up 4 bases, with 20 bases separating them.

The chain employs TRBV7-2 and TRBJ2-1; no definite D call. This CDR3 is 13 amino acids long. Germline CDR1 is SGHTA and CDR2 is FQGNSA. V was shortened by 1 base and J by 9 bases, with 10 bases between the two germline ends. The CDR3 region has the DNA TGTGCCAGCAGCTTAGTCTCTGCTAGTGAGCAGTTCTTC. It translates to CASSLVSASEQFF.

The rearrangement links TRBV6-5 to TRBJ2-7; D is ambiguous. The CDR3 is 11 amino acids. The germline V gene encodes CDR1 MNHEY and CDR2 SVGAGI. V was pared by 8 bases and J by 1 base, with 6 bases between. The CDR3 DNA follows: TGTGCCAGCGGAGAGTCCTACGAGCAGTACTTC. As protein: CASGESYEQYF.

The gene calls are TRBV28 and TRBJ2-7; 10 bases are shared with TRBD1. The CDR3 is 14 amino acids. After removal of 7 bases from V and 2 bases from J, the junction contained 5 bases not matched to a gene. Germline values: CDR1 MDHEN, CDR2 SYDVKM. Here the CDR3 DNA reads TGTGCCAGCACAACGACAGGGGGCACCTACGAGCAGTACTTC. The encoded protein is CASTTTGGTYEQYF.

The rearrangement uses TRBV7-9 and TRBJ2-3; D is perhaps TRBD2 (5 bases). Trimming pared 5 bases from V and 4 bases from J, leaving 13 bases between. The CDR3 covers 14 residues. Per germline, CDR1 SEHNR and CDR2 FQNEAQ (reference sequence). Here the CDR3 DNA reads TGTGCCAGCAGCCTGAGTGATAGCGCAGATACGCAGTATTTT. Its translation: CASSLSDSADTQYF.

The rearrangement uses TRBV21-1 and TRBJ2-1; TRBD1, the table's D call, lacks a check against the DNA. TRBV21-1 is a documented pseudogene. CDR3 length equals 15 residues. CDR3 sequence: CASTLSGTRYNEQFF. DNA for the CDR3: TGTGCCAGCACCCTATCCGGGACAAGATACAATGAGCAGTTCTTC.

This chain uses TRBV9 with TRBJ1-2, with TRBD1 as a possible D gene (6 bases). The CDR3 is 13 amino acids. CDR1 SGDLS and CDR2 YYNGEE come from the germline V gene. Trimming cost V 2 bases and J 8 bases, with 13 bases left between them. The CDR3 DNA reads TGTGCCAGCAGCGTCTCAGGGGACAACGGCTACACCTTC. This translates into CASSVSGDNGYTF.

The chain joins TRBV11-2 to TRBJ1-3; D is possibly TRBD1 (5 bases). The germline V gene has CDR1 SGHAT and CDR2 FQNNGV. The CDR3 totals 15 residues. V was clipped by 3 bases and J by 0 bases, with 9 bases between them. CDR3 DNA: TGTGCCAGCAGCTTTACAGGTCGCTCTGGAAACACCATATATTTT. Encoded protein: CASSFTGRSGNTIYF.

The chain is built from TRBV5-1 and TRBJ1-2; perhaps TRBD1 as D (6 bases). The ends were cut back, 1 base at V and 8 bases at J, with 9 bases in the middle. In germline, CDR1 is SGHRS, CDR2 YFSETQ. This CDR3 spans 12 amino acids. CDR3 loop: CASSLQGYGYTF. In DNA form, the CDR3 reads TGCGCCAGCAGCTTGCAGGGGTACGGCTACACCTTC.

This clone has just one count. This chain links TRBV27 with TRBJ1-2; TRBD1 matches at 7 bases. The CDR3 covers 13 residues. CDR1 and CDR2 from the germline V gene are MNHEY and SMNVEV (reference sequence). J lost 8 bases, V lost 8 bases, and 11 bases had no gene match. CDR3 sequence (DNA): TGTGCCAGCCGGGACAGCTTTTCGCTCGGCTACACCTTC. Protein sequence: CASRDSFSLGYTF.

In nucleotides, the CDR3 is TGTGCCACAAAGGGACTAGCGGATGTACGGGAGCAGTACTTC. It translates to CATKGLADVREQYF. The J gene is TRBJ2-7, the V gene TRBV10-3; 11 positions agree with TRBD2. Germline assignment: CDR1 ENHRY and CDR2 SYGVKD. The V and J ends lost 10 bases and 7 bases, in that order; junction bases with no gene match: 12. The CDR3 has 14 amino acids.

The chain is built from TRBV18 and TRBJ1-1, with D perhaps TRBD1 (5 bases). Per the germline V gene, CDR1 is KGHSH and CDR2 is LQKENI. Trimming cost V 3 bases and J 1 base, with 15 bases left between them. The CDR3 covers 16 residues. This chain's CDR3 is CASSPEILGANTEAFF. The CDR3 DNA reads TGTGCCAGCTCACCTGAGATTCTAGGGGCGAACACTGAAGCTTTCTTT.